This is a list of T cell receptor beta chains from one sample in a study of blood T cell repertoires in COVID-19. Clones were read by immunoSEQ multiplex PCR, and TCRdb kept only the in-frame ones, dropping some. The sample has around 200,000 clones, about four fifths seen once. Specimen: peripheral blood. The receptors originated from a woman between 40 and 55 years old with active or convalescent COVID-19. Each CDR3 is given with its conserved first and last residue. Each record gives: clone size, V gene, D gene, J gene, CDR3 protein, CDR3 DNA. D genes are given only for firm matches. Size tells how often a clone was seen (once, few, many) or the class of an expanded clone, and some rows leave it out.

>NA|TRBV19|NA|TRBJ1-1
CASSIFEGDATEAFF
TGTGCCAGTAGTATTTTCGAGGGGGATGCGACTGAAGCTTTCTTT
>NA|TRBV9|NA|TRBJ2-3
CASSQRRGRIESTDTQYF
TGTGCCAGCAGCCAGAGGCGGGGGCGAATAGAAAGCACAGATACGCAGTATTTT
>NA|TRBV9|NA|TRBJ1-3
CASSVGGVGSGNTIYF
TGTGCCAGCAGCGTAGGGGGAGTAGGCTCTGGAAACACCATATATTTT
>NA|TRBV7-9|TRBD1|TRBJ1-2
CASSSGTGDYGYTF
TGTGCCAGCAGCTCCGGGACAGGGGACTATGGCTACACCTTC
>NA|TRBV7-9|TRBD1|TRBJ2-3
CASSLVGGTGGDTQYF
TGTGCCAGCAGCTTAGTAGGGGGGACAGGGGGAGATACGCAGTATTTT
>NA|TRBV4-3|NA|TRBJ1-4
CASSQDMTAITTNEKLFF
TGCGCCAGCAGCCAAGATATGACAGCTATAACAACTAATGAAAAACTGTTTTTT
>NA|TRBV5-1|TRBD1|TRBJ2-5
CASSMGQGQETQYF
TGCGCCAGCAGCATGGGACAGGGGCAAGAGACCCAGTACTTC
>NA|TRBV28|NA|TRBJ1-4
CAILPSTTNEKLFF
TGTGCAATATTGCCTAGTACAACTAATGAAAAACTGTTTTTT
>NA|TRBV19|NA|TRBJ1-3
CASSAQTTGGANTIYF
TGTGCCAGTAGTGCTCAGACGACAGGAGGTGCAAACACCATATATTTT
>NA|TRBV10-3|NA|TRBJ1-2
CAISEGQGDGYTF
TGTGCCATCAGTGAGGGGCAGGGCGATGGCTACACCTTC
>NA|TRBV5-1|TRBD1|TRBJ1-6
CASSLETGGLPLHF
TGCGCCAGCAGCTTGGAAACAGGGGGCCTCCCCCTCCACTTT
>NA|TRBV4-3|TRBD1|TRBJ1-3
CASSQDLGQGAGNTIYF
TGCGCCAGCAGCCAAGATCTGGGACAGGGGGCGGGAAACACCATATATTTT
>few|TRBV27|NA|TRBJ2-3
CASSLYGGQGDTQYF
TGTGCCAGCAGTTTATACGGGGGGCAGGGGGATACGCAGTATTTT
>NA|TRBV3-1/TRBV3-2|NA|TRBJ2-7
CASGITGQGEQYF
TGTGCCAGCGGTATAACAGGGCAGGGAGAGCAGTACTTC
>once|TRBV9|TRBD2|TRBJ2-5
CASSPQAGVRETQYF
TGTGCCAGCAGCCCCCAAGCGGGAGTCCGGGAGACCCAGTACTTC
>NA|TRBV15|TRBD1|TRBJ2-5
CATSRDSPASGTGDPQETQYF
TGTGCCACCAGCAGAGATAGCCCCGCCTCGGGGACAGGGGATCCCCAAGAGACCCAGTACTTC
>NA|TRBV11-1|TRBD1|TRBJ1-5
CASSRGTGTDQPQHF
TGTGCCAGCAGCCGAGGGACAGGGACCGATCAGCCCCAGCATTTT
>NA|TRBV5-1|TRBD2|TRBJ2-1
CASSLGSSGAYNEQFF
TGCGCCAGCAGCTTGGGGTCTAGCGGGGCCTACAATGAGCAGTTCTTC
>NA|TRBV5-1|NA|TRBJ1-5
CASSLGPGASNQPQHF
TGCGCCAGCAGCTTGGGGCCAGGGGCCAGCAATCAGCCCCAGCATTTT
>NA|TRBV19|TRBD2|TRBJ2-1
CASSTPGLAGGQFF
TGTGCCAGTAGTACTCCGGGACTAGCGGGAGGGCAGTTCTTC
>NA|TRBV27|TRBD1|TRBJ1-4
CASSLAGGEKLFF
TGTGCCAGCAGTTTGGCAGGGGGCGAAAAACTGTTTTTT
>NA|TRBV6-5|NA|TRBJ2-5
CASSYSRGQETQYF
TGTGCCAGCAGTTACTCTCGGGGGCAAGAGACCCAGTACTTC
>NA|TRBV29-1|NA|TRBJ1-4
CSVRGENEKLFF
TGCAGCGTTCGAGGAGAGAACGAAAAACTGTTTTTT
>NA|TRBV6-5|TRBD2|TRBJ2-3
CASSYGVAGNTDTQYF
TGTGCCAGCAGTTACGGGGTAGCGGGAAATACAGATACGCAGTATTTT
>NA|TRBV19|NA|TRBJ1-5
CASGGRGDNQPQHF
TGTGCCAGTGGCGGGCGGGGGGACAATCAGCCCCAGCATTTT
>NA|TRBV28|NA|TRBJ1-5
CASKTGDQPQHF
TGTGCCAGCAAGACAGGAGATCAGCCCCAGCATTTT
>NA|TRBV19|TRBD1|TRBJ1-1
CASSTGTGGTEAFF
TGTGCCAGTAGTACCGGGACAGGGGGTACTGAAGCTTTCTTT
>NA|TRBV7-9|NA|TRBJ2-7
CASRMGPAYEQYF
TGTGCCAGCAGGATGGGGCCGGCCTACGAGCAGTACTTC
>NA|TRBV19|TRBD2|TRBJ2-1
CASRLAGGHNEQFF
TGTGCCAGCCGCCTAGCGGGAGGCCACAATGAGCAGTTCTTC
>NA|TRBV19|NA|TRBJ2-7
CASSRGYEQYF
TGTGCCAGTAGCAGGGGATACGAGCAGTACTTC
>NA|TRBV5-4|TRBD1|TRBJ1-2
CASSLRTGQFYGYTF
TGTGCCAGCAGCCTCCGGACAGGGCAATTCTATGGCTACACCTTC
>NA|TRBV28|NA|TRBJ1-1
CASSPPGVWGSEAFF
TGTGCCAGCAGTCCTCCGGGGGTCTGGGGCTCTGAAGCTTTCTTT
>NA|TRBV14|NA|TRBJ2-1
CASSQDWVRANEQFF
TGTGCCAGCAGCCAAGATTGGGTCAGGGCCAATGAGCAGTTCTTC
>NA|TRBV6-1|TRBD1|TRBJ1-4
CASSELPGQRNEKLFF
TGTGCCAGCAGTGAACTGCCGGGACAGCGAAATGAAAAACTGTTTTTT
>NA|TRBV19|TRBD1|TRBJ2-4
CASSRTGNIQYF
TGTGCCAGTAGCCGGACAGGAAACATTCAGTACTTC
>NA|TRBV4-1|TRBD1|TRBJ1-1
CASSQERGTHRGRNTEAFF
TGCGCCAGCAGCCAAGAGAGGGGAACCCACAGGGGCCGGAACACTGAAGCTTTCTTT
>NA|TRBV5-1|NA|TRBJ2-7
CASSFGQAYEQYF
TGCGCCAGCAGCTTTGGACAAGCCTACGAGCAGTACTTC